This entry features one T cell receptor (beta chain) sequence. The antigen is unknown. The data were taken from a study of cytomegalovirus exposure and HLA in healthy donors. The length of the CDR3 is 14 residues. The V end was cut by 0 bases, the J end by 1 base, with 8 bases between. Per the germline V gene, CDR1 is SGHNT and CDR2 is YYREEE (reference sequence). Points from the study as a whole: It was 150 or so TCR beta chains that were listed as cytomegalovirus-associated. It was found in a later analysis that first-cohort TCR clusters tended to co-occur in the 120 validation repertoires.

This table comes from immunoSEQ multiplex PCR, and its TCRdb copy is limited to in-frame clones, with some not included. The table shows around 73,000 clones, with 70% to 90% occurring only once. This clonotype originated in a woman aged 18-29 years in good health and CMV-seropositive. The V gene is TRBV5-4, the J gene TRBJ2-7, with a tentative D call TRBD1 (6 bases). The sequenced material came from PBMCs. The CDR3 DNA reads TGTGCCAGCAGCTTGGGTGGACAGTCCTACGAGCAGTACTTC. This codes for CASSLGGQSYEQYF.